The clone carrying this T cell receptor beta chain is labeled medium-sized (0.01 to 0.1%). No antigen is known for it. General study results and limits: The TCR gene usage of tumor memory CD4+ T cells clustered together with blood and lymph node memory CD4+ cells and with lymph node naive CD4+ cells. The larger cohort examined one V-J beta rearrangement, not whole repertoires. Greatest tumor Treg TCR overlap was with tumor naive CD4+ cells.

Constant-region reverse primers amplified full-length variable regions, followed by semi-nested Nested Universal Primer A PCR. TCRdb recomputed calls from the 5' RACE reads with MiXCR, one row per CDR3 protein. The sample has 11,000 or so distinct CDR3 sequences; over 25% are singletons. Germline V gene data show CDR1 as MNHEY and CDR2 as SVGAGI. V was shortened by 6 bases and J by 5 bases, with 13 bases between the two germline ends. This CDR3 has 13 amino acids. Treg sorting used a CD4+CD25+CD127-/low gate. This receptor was taken from a female donor with breast cancer. Sequencing input: Tregs sorted from a lymph node. V gene TRBV6-5 combines with J gene TRBJ2-5; D possibly corresponds to TRBD2 (6 bases). The CDR3 nucleotides are TGTGCCAGCAGCCGGGGGAGTCAGGAGACCCAGTACTTC. It yields the protein CASSRGSQETQYF.